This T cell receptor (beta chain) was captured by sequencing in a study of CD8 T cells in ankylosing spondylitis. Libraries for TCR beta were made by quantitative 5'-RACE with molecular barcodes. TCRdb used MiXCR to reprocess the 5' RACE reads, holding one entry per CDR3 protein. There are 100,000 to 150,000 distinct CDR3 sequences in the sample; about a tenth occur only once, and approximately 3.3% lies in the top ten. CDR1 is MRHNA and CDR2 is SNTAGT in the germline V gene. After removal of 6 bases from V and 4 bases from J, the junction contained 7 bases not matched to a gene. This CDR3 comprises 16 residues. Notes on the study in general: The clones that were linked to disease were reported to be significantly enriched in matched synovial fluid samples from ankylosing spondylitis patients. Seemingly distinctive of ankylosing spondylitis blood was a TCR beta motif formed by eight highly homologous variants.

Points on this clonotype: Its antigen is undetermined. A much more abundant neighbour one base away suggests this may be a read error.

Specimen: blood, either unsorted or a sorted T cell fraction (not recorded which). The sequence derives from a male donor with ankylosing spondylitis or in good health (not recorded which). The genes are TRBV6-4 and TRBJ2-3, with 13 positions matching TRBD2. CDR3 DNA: TGTGCCAGCAGCCGGACTAGCGGGAGCTCCCCAGATACGCAGTATTTT. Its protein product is CASSRTSGSSPDTQYF.